These 23 T cell receptor beta chains originate from one sample sequenced in a study of cytomegalovirus exposure and HLA in healthy donors (TCRdb year 2017). To prepare the library, the immunoSEQ multiplex PCR assay was applied. For the multiplex PCR, a mixture combining 60 forward primers for TCR Vbeta segments and 13 reverse primers for TCR Jbeta segments was used. Imported from immuneACCESS, the table was reduced by TCRdb to in-frame sequences with V and J called. These copies leave out some clones; in studies compared against another copy, an unresolved V gene accounts for under half, and the cause of the remainder is not known. For this sample there are 130,000 or so clones; over 70% appear just once. Of the sample, approximately 2.1% falls within the top ten clones. The specimen was PBMCs. These receptors originate from a woman aged 35 to 49 in good health and CMV-seropositive.

The chain couples TRBV9 to TRBJ1-3; a weak D match, TRBD1 (6 bases). The CDR3 covers 15 residues. V was trimmed by 0 bases and J by 3 bases, leaving 10 bases between them. Germline V gives CDR1 SGDLS, CDR2 YYNGEE. For the CDR3, the DNA is TGTGCCAGCAGCGTAGGCCAGGGGCTTGGAAACACCATATATTTT. This encodes CASSVGQGLGNTIYF.

This clone was counted only a few times. The chain carries TRBV7-9 and TRBJ2-1; TRBD2 matches 12 bases. With 5 bases clipped from V and 9 bases from J, the junction kept 11 bases outside the gene matches. The germline gives CDR1 SEHNR, CDR2 FQNEAQ (reference sequence). CDR3 length equals 16 residues. Written as DNA, the CDR3 is TGTGCCAGCAGCCCCCTAGCGGGAGGGCCCGCGGGTGAGCAGTTCTTC. Translation: CASSPLAGGPAGEQFF.

V is TRBV10-3 and J is TRBJ2-1, with a weak D call TRBD2 (7 bases). The CDR3 runs to 15 residues. Germline V CDR1 and CDR2: ENHRY, SYGVKD. V was shortened by 0 bases and J by 4 bases, with 10 bases between the two germline ends. CDR3 nucleotide sequence: TGTGCCATCAGTGAGTCGGGAGGGGGGTACAATGAGCAGTTCTTC. Its translation is CAISESGGGYNEQFF.

This clone has more than one count but fewer than ten. The genes are TRBV14 and TRBJ1-1, with TRBD1 matching over 8 bases. Unmatched junction bases numbered 9, after V lost 9 bases and J lost 0 bases. This CDR3 comprises 15 residues. Germline V gene data show CDR1 as SGHDN and CDR2 as FVKESK. The CDR3 DNA reads as TGTGCCAGTCATGAAGGGGGACAGGTGAACACTGAAGCTTTCTTT. This gives the protein CASHEGGQVNTEAFF.

This chain links TRBV19 with TRBJ2-7, with 11 bases identical to TRBD1. The V segment lost 4 bases and the J segment 3 bases; nucleotides outside the gene matches: 14. CDR1 is LNHDA and CDR2 is SQIVND in the germline V gene (reference sequence). This CDR3 is 18 amino acids long. CDR3 sequence: CASSTQMADRGRVYEQYF. The CDR3 coding sequence is TGTGCCAGTAGTACCCAAATGGCGGACAGGGGGCGGGTCTACGAGCAGTACTTC.

The chain links TRBV7-2 to TRBJ1-1; D is perhaps TRBD1 (5 bases). The germline CDR1 and CDR2 sequences are SGHTA and FQGNSA. Trimming pared 3 bases from V and 7 bases from J, leaving 9 bases between. The CDR3 spans 12 residues. CDR3: CASSFLRGEAFF. The CDR3 region has the DNA TGTGCCAGCAGCTTTTTAAGGGGTGAAGCTTTCTTT.

V usage is TRBV19 and J usage is TRBJ2-7; possible D gene TRBD1, 6 bases. This CDR3 region has 13 residues. Trimming left V 2 bases short and J 4 bases short, with 9 bases between. Germline lookup yields CDR1 LNHDA and CDR2 SQIVND (reference sequence). The CDR3 nucleotides are TGTGCCAGTAGTATACAGGGGTCGTACGAGCAGTACTTC. Translating it yields CASSIQGSYEQYF.

This chain joins TRBV6-1 and TRBJ1-5, with TRBD1 as a possible D gene (6 bases). This CDR3 spans 15 amino acids. Germline CDR1 and CDR2: MNHNS and SASEGT. The germline V and J ends were trimmed by 7 bases and 3 bases, with 16 bases remaining between them. Here the CDR3 reads CASKGGVGNNQPQHF. In DNA, the CDR3 is TGTGCCAGCAAAGGGGGGGTTGGGAACAATCAGCCCCAGCATTTT.

In its sample, this clone was seen once. The chain joins TRBV10-3 to TRBJ1-6; tentatively, D is TRBD1 (5 bases). V was cut by 3 bases and J by 2 bases, with 17 bases left in between. The CDR3 contains 18 residues. Germline V gives CDR1 ENHRY, CDR2 SYGVKD. CDR3 sequence (DNA): TGTGCCATCAGTGACCAATCGCGGGGGAATGCCTATAATTCACCCCTCCACTTT. Translated, it gives CAISDQSRGNAYNSPLHF.

This rearrangement joins TRBV7-2 to TRBJ2-1, with 7 bases lining up with TRBD2. Per the germline V gene, CDR1 is SGHTA and CDR2 is FQGNSA. The CDR3 extends over 12 amino acids. J was trimmed by 9 bases and V by 6 bases; bases with no gene match: 5. The CDR3 DNA reads as TGTGCCAGCAGTTTTAGCGGGCTTGAGCAGTTCTTC. Its translation is CASSFSGLEQFF.

The V and J genes are TRBV4-2 and TRBJ2-2; 12 bases map to TRBD1. The CDR3 runs to 18 residues. Per germline, CDR1 LGHNA and CDR2 YNFKEQ. V gave up 4 bases and J gave up 6 bases; unmatched junction bases: 12. CDR3 sequence (DNA): TGTGCCAGCAGCCCCTCGGGGACAGGGGGCAAAGGTCCCGGGGAGCTGTTTTTT. It yields the protein CASSPSGTGGKGPGELFF.

The gene calls are TRBV7-2 and TRBJ2-5; TRBD1 agrees at 7 bases. The CDR3 totals 14 residues. V trimming: 3 bases; J trimming: 2 bases; junction bases outside the gene matches: 3. From germline, CDR1 is SGHTA and CDR2 FQGNSA. The chain's CDR3 is CASSFGTEQETQYF. CDR3 nucleotides: TGTGCCAGCAGCTTCGGGACAGAGCAAGAGACCCAGTACTTC.

The CDR3 nucleotides read TGTGCCTGGAGTGAGTTCATTACGGGGATCTATGGCTACACCTTC. The encoded protein is CAWSEFITGIYGYTF. V and J are TRBV30 and TRBJ1-2; D remains unclear. Germline V CDR1 and CDR2: GTSNPN, SVGIG (reference sequence). This CDR3 has 15 amino acids. Between the trimmed V and J ends, which lost 1 base and 4 bases, there was a span of 16 bases.

This sequence joins TRBV29-1 and TRBJ1-2; TRBD1 matches at 7 bases. Germline CDR1 reads SQVTM; CDR2 reads ANQGSEA. V gave up 6 bases and J gave up 4 bases; unmatched junction bases: 5. The CDR3 sequence is 12 residues long. For the CDR3, the DNA is TGCAGCGTGTCCGGGACAGTCTATGGCTACACCTTC. Its translation: CSVSGTVYGYTF.

The V and J genes are TRBV7-8 and TRBJ1-1, with a possible D match to TRBD1 (6 bases). V gave up 5 bases and J gave up 1 base, with 8 bases separating them. This CDR3 has 13 amino acids. Germline assignment: CDR1 SGHVS and CDR2 FQNEAQ. The CDR3 here is CASSTTGNTEAFF. The CDR3 bases are TGTGCCAGCAGCACGACAGGGAACACTGAAGCTTTCTTT.

The chain recombines TRBV15 with TRBJ2-5; D ambiguous. V was pared by 3 bases and J by 5 bases, with 4 bases between. The CDR3 is made up of 11 amino acids. Germline V gene sequence: CDR1 LNHNV, CDR2 YYDKDF (reference sequence). The CDR3 nucleotides read TGTGCCACCAGCAGTCCTGAGACCCAGTACTTC. This gives the protein CATSSPETQYF.

J is TRBJ2-5 and V is TRBV6-5, with 8 bases that match TRBD1. Losses at the gene ends were 5 bases for V and 5 bases for J; bases not matched to a gene: 7. The CDR3 spans 14 residues. Germline V gene data show CDR1 as MNHEY and CDR2 as SVGAGI. The CDR3 DNA sequence: TGTGCCAGCAGTCGGACAGGGCTGGAGGAGACCCAGTACTTC. Translated, it gives CASSRTGLEETQYF.

The chain is built from TRBV15 and TRBJ1-4, with D unclear. In germline, CDR1 is LNHNV, CDR2 YYDKDF (reference sequence). This CDR3 is 13 amino acids long. Trimming left V 5 bases short and J 8 bases short, with 12 bases between. The CDR3 sequence is CATSQDLGEKLFF. The CDR3 DNA is TGTGCCACCAGCCAGGATTTAGGCGAAAAACTGTTTTTT.

The chain has TRBV6-1 and TRBJ2-1; 8 bases fit TRBD1. The CDR3 contains 17 residues. Germline V gene data show CDR1 as MNHNS and CDR2 as SASEGT. The V segment lost 4 bases and the J segment 5 bases; nucleotides outside the gene matches: 13. The CDR3 protein is CASSGRDRNSPNNEQFF. CDR3 DNA: TGTGCCAGCAGTGGCCGGGACAGGAATTCTCCTAACAATGAGCAGTTCTTC.

The rearrangement uses TRBV7-9 and TRBJ2-5; perhaps TRBD2 as D (5 bases). Germline CDR1 is SEHNR and CDR2 is FQNEAQ (reference sequence). This CDR3 has 12 amino acids. With 5 bases removed from V and 11 bases from J, the gap between germline ends came to 15 bases. This chain's CDR3 is CASSPSGWEQYF. The CDR3 region has the DNA TGTGCCAGCAGCCCGTCGGGGTGGGAGCAGTACTTC.

This chain connects TRBV19 to TRBJ2-2; 9 bases are a match to TRBD1. Losses at the gene ends were 5 bases for V and 5 bases for J; bases not matched to a gene: 9. This CDR3 has 16 residues. Per the germline V gene, CDR1 is LNHDA and CDR2 is SQIVND (reference sequence). CDR3 in amino acids: CASSDPGTGRTGELFF. For the CDR3, the DNA is TGTGCCAGTAGTGATCCCGGGACAGGGAGGACCGGGGAGCTGTTTTTT.

The chain has TRBV28 and TRBJ1-1, with 11 bases fitting TRBD1. This CDR3 region has 17 residues. The trim removed 4 bases at V and 4 bases at J, leaving 11 bases unmatched. Germline values: CDR1 MDHEN, CDR2 SYDVKM. This chain's CDR3 is CASSSPGQGARGTEAFF. The DNA of the CDR3 is TGTGCCAGCAGTTCCCCAGGACAGGGGGCTCGTGGCACTGAAGCTTTCTTT.

This clone turned up a few times. The gene calls are TRBV19 and TRBJ2-2; tentatively, D is TRBD2 (6 bases). This CDR3 contains 15 residues. Trimming took off 3 bases at V and 1 base at J, with 9 bases between the two ends. Looked up from germline, CDR1 is LNHDA and CDR2 is SQIVND (reference sequence). CDR3 in amino acids: CASSIIAVNTGELFF. CDR3 DNA sequence: TGTGCCAGTAGTATCATAGCGGTGAACACCGGGGAGCTGTTTTTT.